This TCR beta chain was documented in a study of blood T cell repertoires in COVID-19. CDR3 length equals 16 residues. Germline V gene sequence: CDR1 MDHEN, CDR2 SYDVKM. Trimming at V came to 2 bases and at J to 3 bases, leaving 10 bases not matched to a gene. Clones were read by immunoSEQ multiplex PCR, and TCRdb kept only the in-frame ones, dropping some. The top ten clones hold 4% of a sample with about 250,000 clones, 65% to 80% of them seen once. This clonotype originated in a woman in her thirties or forties with active or convalescent COVID-19. The chain combines TRBV28 with TRBJ2-7; 7 nucleotides line up with TRBD1. The sequencing sample was made of peripheral blood. CDR3 sequence reads: CASSLGRQGYFYEQYF. The CDR3 coding sequence is TGTGCCAGCAGTTTAGGTCGACAGGGCTACTTCTACGAGCAGTACTTC.